Listed below are T cell receptor beta chains from one sample, sequenced in a study of control samples from healthy donors and cancer patients. Assay: immunoSEQ multiplex PCR; the TCRdb copy retains only in-frame clones and omits some. This table holds approximately 110,000 clones, approximately 90% found once. Sequences were obtained from blood. The receptors stem from a human donor in good health. The donor label of this sample is uncertain. CDR3s include the opening cysteine and the closing phenylalanine or tryptophan. The order of the fields is J gene, D gene, clone size, V gene, CDR3 DNA, CDR3 protein. A D gene is named only where the DNA matches it firmly. Size tells how often a clone was seen (once, few, many) or the class of an expanded clone, and some rows leave it out.

J gene: TRBJ2-1
D gene: TRBD2
clone size: .
V gene: TRBV7-8
CDR3 DNA: TGTGCCAGCGGGCTAGCGGTATACAATGAGCAGTTCTTC
CDR3 protein: CASGLAVYNEQFF

J gene: TRBJ2-7
D gene: .
clone size: .
V gene: TRBV5-1
CDR3 DNA: TGCGCCAGCAGCTCCCAGAGCTCCTACGAGCAGTACTTC
CDR3 protein: CASSSQSSYEQYF

J gene: TRBJ1-5
D gene: .
clone size: few
V gene: TRBV7-2
CDR3 DNA: TGTGCCAGCAGCTACAAGGGGGGCCAGCCCCAGCATTTT
CDR3 protein: CASSYKGGQPQHF

J gene: TRBJ1-1
D gene: TRBD1
clone size: few
V gene: TRBV10-3
CDR3 DNA: TGTGCCATCAGACGGGACAGGGAAGTGAACACTGAAGCTTTCTTT
CDR3 protein: CAIRRDREVNTEAFF

J gene: TRBJ1-3
D gene: .
clone size: .
V gene: TRBV5-1
CDR3 DNA: TGCGCCAGCAGCCGGGCGGAGGGAAACACCATATATTTT
CDR3 protein: CASSRAEGNTIYF

J gene: TRBJ2-2
D gene: TRBD2
clone size: .
V gene: TRBV24-1
CDR3 DNA: TGTGCCACCAACGGCGGGGGGGAAGCCGGGGAGCTGTTTTTT
CDR3 protein: CATNGGGEAGELFF

J gene: TRBJ1-5
D gene: .
clone size: .
V gene: TRBV28
CDR3 DNA: TGTGCCAGCAGTAAACTCCCGTCTAGGAGCAATCAGCCCCAGCATTTT
CDR3 protein: CASSKLPSRSNQPQHF

J gene: TRBJ1-1
D gene: .
clone size: .
V gene: TRBV18
CDR3 DNA: TGTGCCAGCTCACCTTCTGCCCGGGACCCAAGGAACACTGAAGCTTTCTTT
CDR3 protein: CASSPSARDPRNTEAFF

J gene: TRBJ1-3
D gene: .
clone size: .
V gene: TRBV7-9
CDR3 DNA: TGTGCCAGCAGCTTAGCGATGCTCTCTGGAAACACCATATATTTT
CDR3 protein: CASSLAMLSGNTIYF

J gene: TRBJ1-1
D gene: TRBD1
clone size: .
V gene: TRBV5-1
CDR3 DNA: TGCGCCAGCAGCTTGGCCCAGGGGGTTGGGGAAGCTTTCTTT
CDR3 protein: CASSLAQGVGEAFF

J gene: TRBJ2-1
D gene: .
clone size: .
V gene: TRBV2
CDR3 DNA: TGTGCCAGCACCCTAGACCGGCGAAATGAGCAGTTCTTC
CDR3 protein: CASTLDRRNEQFF

J gene: TRBJ2-4
D gene: .
clone size: .
V gene: TRBV21-1
CDR3 DNA: TGTGCCAGCAGCAAGAGGGGGGATCTAGCCAAAAACATTCAGTACTTC
CDR3 protein: CASSKRGDLAKNIQYF

J gene: TRBJ1-2
D gene: .
clone size: once
V gene: TRBV12-5
CDR3 DNA: TGTGCTAGTGGCCTACATAACCTTGGCTACACCTTC
CDR3 protein: CASGLHNLGYTF

J gene: TRBJ1-1
D gene: .
clone size: .
V gene: TRBV19
CDR3 DNA: TGTGCCAGTAGTATCAGCTTCGCTGAAGCTTTCTTT
CDR3 protein: CASSISFAEAFF

J gene: TRBJ2-2
D gene: .
clone size: .
V gene: TRBV28
CDR3 DNA: TGTGCCAGCAGTCCCGGACAGCTCGAAACCGGGGAGCTGTTTTTT
CDR3 protein: CASSPGQLETGELFF

J gene: TRBJ1-2
D gene: .
clone size: .
V gene: TRBV18
CDR3 DNA: TGTGCCAGCTCGTCACAGGGAGGAGATGGCTACACCTTC
CDR3 protein: CASSSQGGDGYTF

J gene: TRBJ1-6
D gene: .
clone size: .
V gene: TRBV3-1/TRBV3-2
CDR3 DNA: TGTGCCAGCAGCCAAGGATGGGCAGCGAATAATTCACCCCTCCACTTT
CDR3 protein: CASSQGWAANNSPLHF

J gene: TRBJ1-2
D gene: TRBD1
clone size: .
V gene: TRBV12-3/TRBV12-4
CDR3 DNA: TGTGCCAGCAGTGTCCGAGACAGGGATGGCTACACCTTC
CDR3 protein: CASSVRDRDGYTF

J gene: TRBJ2-1
D gene: TRBD1
clone size: .
V gene: TRBV6-5
CDR3 DNA: TGTGCCAGCAGTCCGGACAGGGGCTTCTACAATGAGCAGTTCTTC
CDR3 protein: CASSPDRGFYNEQFF

J gene: TRBJ2-7
D gene: TRBD2
clone size: .
V gene: TRBV5-1
CDR3 DNA: TGCGCCAGCAGCCTCCGACTAGCGGGGGAGGGGGGCTACGAGCAGTACTTC
CDR3 protein: CASSLRLAGEGGYEQYF

J gene: TRBJ2-5
D gene: TRBD2
clone size: .
V gene: TRBV19
CDR3 DNA: TGTGCCAGTAGCACGCGCGGGGGGGAAGAGACCCAGTACTTC
CDR3 protein: CASSTRGGEETQYF

J gene: TRBJ1-3
D gene: .
clone size: .
V gene: TRBV25-1
CDR3 DNA: TGTGCCAGCAGTGAACCAGACAGACCTGGAAACACCATATATTTT
CDR3 protein: CASSEPDRPGNTIYF

J gene: TRBJ1-3
D gene: .
clone size: .
V gene: TRBV6-5
CDR3 DNA: TGTGCCAGCAGTCGCGGAAACACCATATATTTT
CDR3 protein: CASSRGNTIYF

J gene: TRBJ2-7
D gene: .
clone size: .
V gene: TRBV10-3
CDR3 DNA: TGTGCCTCGATTCCGGGCCCCGTGGGCGAGCAGTACTTC
CDR3 protein: CASIPGPVGEQYF

J gene: TRBJ2-7
D gene: .
clone size: once
V gene: TRBV28
CDR3 DNA: TGTGCCAGCGGACAAGGGTCCTACGAGCAGTACTTC
CDR3 protein: CASGQGSYEQYF

J gene: TRBJ2-3
D gene: TRBD2
clone size: .
V gene: TRBV3-1/TRBV3-2
CDR3 DNA: TGTGCCAGCAGCCTAGCGGGGGGAATAAATAGCACAGATACGCAGTATTTT
CDR3 protein: CASSLAGGINSTDTQYF

J gene: TRBJ1-5
D gene: .
clone size: .
V gene: TRBV5-6
CDR3 DNA: TGTGCCAGCAGCTTGTTCAGGGGCAGTCCTAATCAGCCCCAGCATTTT
CDR3 protein: CASSLFRGSPNQPQHF

J gene: TRBJ1-2
D gene: .
clone size: .
V gene: TRBV5-6
CDR3 DNA: TGTGCCAGCAGCTTGAGGCGCACAGGGTCGGATCAAACGGGCTACACCTTC
CDR3 protein: CASSLRRTGSDQTGYTF

J gene: TRBJ2-1
D gene: TRBD1
clone size: once
V gene: TRBV27
CDR3 DNA: TGTGCCAGCAGGTGGGACAGGGGGAATGAGCAGTTCTTC
CDR3 protein: CASRWDRGNEQFF

J gene: TRBJ1-2
D gene: .
clone size: .
V gene: TRBV2
CDR3 DNA: TGTGCCAGCAGTGACGTGATACAACAGGGCTATGGCTACACCTTC
CDR3 protein: CASSDVIQQGYGYTF

J gene: TRBJ2-7
D gene: TRBD2
clone size: .
V gene: TRBV14
CDR3 DNA: TGTGCCAGCAGCCAAAATAGCGGGGCCTCCTACGAGCAGTACTTC
CDR3 protein: CASSQNSGASYEQYF

J gene: TRBJ2-3
D gene: .
clone size: .
V gene: TRBV29-1
CDR3 DNA: TGCAGCGTAGGGTCGCCGGGGGATACGCAGTATTTT
CDR3 protein: CSVGSPGDTQYF

J gene: TRBJ1-2
D gene: .
clone size: .
V gene: TRBV28
CDR3 DNA: TGTGCCAGCAGTCGGGGCAGCTATGGCTACACCTTC
CDR3 protein: CASSRGSYGYTF

J gene: TRBJ2-7
D gene: TRBD1
clone size: .
V gene: TRBV19
CDR3 DNA: TGTGCCAGTAGTCGGGACAGGGGGCTCGGTGAGCAGTACTTC
CDR3 protein: CASSRDRGLGEQYF

J gene: TRBJ1-4
D gene: .
clone size: .
V gene: TRBV6-5
CDR3 DNA: TGTGCCAGCAGTTACTCCTTAGTTGCAACTAATGAAAAACTGTTTTTT
CDR3 protein: CASSYSLVATNEKLFF

J gene: TRBJ2-1
D gene: .
clone size: .
V gene: TRBV9
CDR3 DNA: TGTGCCAGCAGCGTAGCCGGGAGCTACAATGAGCAGTTCTTC
CDR3 protein: CASSVAGSYNEQFF

J gene: TRBJ1-6
D gene: .
clone size: .
V gene: TRBV27
CDR3 DNA: TGTGCCAGCAGTTTCCTAATCGCTAATTCACCCCTCCACTTT
CDR3 protein: CASSFLIANSPLHF

J gene: TRBJ2-3
D gene: .
clone size: .
V gene: TRBV2
CDR3 DNA: TGTGCCAGCCAATCCGTTCAATCAGATACGCAGTATTTT
CDR3 protein: CASQSVQSDTQYF

J gene: TRBJ1-6
D gene: .
clone size: .
V gene: TRBV5-6
CDR3 DNA: TGTGCCAGCAGCTTGGGGGGGGCTTCACCCCTCCACTTT
CDR3 protein: CASSLGGASPLHF

J gene: TRBJ1-2
D gene: .
clone size: .
V gene: TRBV4-2
CDR3 DNA: TGTGCCAGCAGCCAAGATAAAGGGAATGGATATGGCTACACCTTC
CDR3 protein: CASSQDKGNGYGYTF

J gene: TRBJ1-3
D gene: TRBD1
clone size: .
V gene: TRBV11-2
CDR3 DNA: TGTGCCAGCAGCACCAGACAGGGGGCTACTGGAAACACCATATATTTT
CDR3 protein: CASSTRQGATGNTIYF

J gene: TRBJ2-2
D gene: .
clone size: .
V gene: TRBV5-1
CDR3 DNA: TGCGCCAGCAGCGGGACCTCGACCGGGGAGCTGTTTTTT
CDR3 protein: CASSGTSTGELFF